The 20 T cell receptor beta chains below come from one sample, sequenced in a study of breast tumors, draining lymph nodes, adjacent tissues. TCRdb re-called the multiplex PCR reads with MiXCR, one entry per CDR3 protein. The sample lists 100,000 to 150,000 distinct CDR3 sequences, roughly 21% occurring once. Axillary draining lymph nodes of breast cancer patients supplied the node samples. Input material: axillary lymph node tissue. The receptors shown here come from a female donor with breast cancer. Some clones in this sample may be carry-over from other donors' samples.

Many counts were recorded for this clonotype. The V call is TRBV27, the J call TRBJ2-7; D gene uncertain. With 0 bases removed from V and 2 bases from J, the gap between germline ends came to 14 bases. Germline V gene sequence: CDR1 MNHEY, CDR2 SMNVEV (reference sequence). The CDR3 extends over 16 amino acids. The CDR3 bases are TGTGCCAGCAGTTTATCGGTGGTAGCATTGCCCTACGAGCAGTACTTC. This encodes CASSLSVVALPYEQYF.

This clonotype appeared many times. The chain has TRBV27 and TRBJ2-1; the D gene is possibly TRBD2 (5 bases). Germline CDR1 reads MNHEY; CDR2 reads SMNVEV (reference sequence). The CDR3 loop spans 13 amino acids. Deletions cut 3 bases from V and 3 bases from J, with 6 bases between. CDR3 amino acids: CASSFSGYNEQFF. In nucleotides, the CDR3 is TGTGCCAGCAGTTTCAGCGGCTACAATGAGCAGTTCTTC.

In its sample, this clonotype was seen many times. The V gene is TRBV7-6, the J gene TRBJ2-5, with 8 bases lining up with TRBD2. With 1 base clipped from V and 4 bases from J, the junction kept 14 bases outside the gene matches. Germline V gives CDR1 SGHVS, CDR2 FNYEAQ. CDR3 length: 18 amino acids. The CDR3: CASSLERGRVSSRETQYF. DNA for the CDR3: TGTGCCAGCAGCTTAGAGCGGGGGCGGGTTTCTTCCAGAGAGACCCAGTACTTC.

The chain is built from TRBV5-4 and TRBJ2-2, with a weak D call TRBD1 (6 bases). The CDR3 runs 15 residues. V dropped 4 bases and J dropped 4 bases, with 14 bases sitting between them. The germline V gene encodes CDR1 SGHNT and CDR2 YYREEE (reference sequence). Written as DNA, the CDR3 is TGTGCCAGCAGCCAGCAGGGACAACGCACCGGGGAGCTGTTTTTT. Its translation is CASSQQGQRTGELFF.

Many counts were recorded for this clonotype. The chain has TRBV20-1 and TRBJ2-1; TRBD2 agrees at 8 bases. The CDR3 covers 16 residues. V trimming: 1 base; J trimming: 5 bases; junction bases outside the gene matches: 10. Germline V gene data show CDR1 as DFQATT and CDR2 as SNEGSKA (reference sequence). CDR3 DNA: TGCAGTGCTAGAGGATCGAGGACTAGCCGGGACAATGAGCAGTTCTTC. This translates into CSARGSRTSRDNEQFF.

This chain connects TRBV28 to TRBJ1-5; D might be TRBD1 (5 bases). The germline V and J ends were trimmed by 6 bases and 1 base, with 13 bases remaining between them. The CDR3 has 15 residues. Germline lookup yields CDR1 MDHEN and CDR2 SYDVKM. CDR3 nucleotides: TGTGCCAGCAGAGGATTGGAGGGGAGCAATCAGCCCCAGCATTTT. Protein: CASRGLEGSNQPQHF. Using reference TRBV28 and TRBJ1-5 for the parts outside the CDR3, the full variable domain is DVKVTQSSRYLVKRTGEKVFLECVQDMDHENMFWYRQDPGLGLRLIYFSYDVKMKEKGDIPEGYSVSREKKERFSLILESASTNQTSMYLCASRGLEGSNQPQHFGDGTRLSIL.

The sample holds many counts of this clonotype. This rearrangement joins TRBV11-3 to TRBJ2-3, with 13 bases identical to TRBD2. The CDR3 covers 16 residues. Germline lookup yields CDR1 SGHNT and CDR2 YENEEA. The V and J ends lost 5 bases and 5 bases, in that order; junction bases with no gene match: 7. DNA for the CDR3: TGTGCCAGCAGCAGTGGGACTAGCGGGACGAAAGATACGCAGTATTTT. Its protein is CASSSGTSGTKDTQYF.

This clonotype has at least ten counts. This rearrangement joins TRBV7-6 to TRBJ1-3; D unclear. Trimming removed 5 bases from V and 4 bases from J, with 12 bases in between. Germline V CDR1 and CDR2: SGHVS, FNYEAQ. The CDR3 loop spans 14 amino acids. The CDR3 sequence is CASSRTGPGNTIYF. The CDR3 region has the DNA TGTGCCAGCAGCCGGACCGGGCCGGGAAACACCATATATTTT.

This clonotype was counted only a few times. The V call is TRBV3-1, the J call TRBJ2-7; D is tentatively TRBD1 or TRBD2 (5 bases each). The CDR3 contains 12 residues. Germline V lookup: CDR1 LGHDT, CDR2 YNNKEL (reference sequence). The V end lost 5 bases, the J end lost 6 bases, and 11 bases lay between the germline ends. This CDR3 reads CASSEPGLEQYF. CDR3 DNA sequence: TGTGCCAGCAGCGAACCGGGGCTCGAGCAGTACTTC.

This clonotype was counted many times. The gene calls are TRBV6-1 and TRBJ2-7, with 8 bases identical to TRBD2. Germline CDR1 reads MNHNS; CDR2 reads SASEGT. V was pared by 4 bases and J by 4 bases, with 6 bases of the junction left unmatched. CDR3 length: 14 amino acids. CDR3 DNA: TGTGCCAGCAGTGCCGGGAGGGAGGGTTACGAGCAGTACTTC. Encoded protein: CASSAGREGYEQYF.

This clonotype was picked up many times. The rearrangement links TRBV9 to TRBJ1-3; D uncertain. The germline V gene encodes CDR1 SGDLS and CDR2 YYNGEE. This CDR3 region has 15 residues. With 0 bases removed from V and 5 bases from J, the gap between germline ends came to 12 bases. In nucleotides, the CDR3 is TGTGCCAGCAGCGTAGGGTCCGGGTGGCGAAACACCATATATTTT. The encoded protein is CASSVGSGWRNTIYF.

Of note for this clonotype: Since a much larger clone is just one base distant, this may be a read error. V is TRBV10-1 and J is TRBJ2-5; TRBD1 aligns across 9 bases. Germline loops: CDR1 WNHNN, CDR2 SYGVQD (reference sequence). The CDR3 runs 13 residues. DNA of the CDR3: TGCGCCAGCGGTGACAGGGGGCAAGAGACCCAGTACTTC. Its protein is CASGDRGQETQYF.

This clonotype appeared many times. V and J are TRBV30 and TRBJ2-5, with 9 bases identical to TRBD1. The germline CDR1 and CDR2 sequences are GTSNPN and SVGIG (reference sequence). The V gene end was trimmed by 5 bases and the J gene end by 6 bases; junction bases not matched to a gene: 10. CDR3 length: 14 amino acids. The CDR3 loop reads CAWYGGTGRQTQYF. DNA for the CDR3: TGTGCCTGGTATGGCGGGACAGGGAGGCAGACCCAGTACTTC.

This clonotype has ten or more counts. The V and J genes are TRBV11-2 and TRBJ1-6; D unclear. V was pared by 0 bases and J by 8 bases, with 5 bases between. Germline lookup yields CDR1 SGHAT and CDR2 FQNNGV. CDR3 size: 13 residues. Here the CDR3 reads CASSLEIDSPLHF. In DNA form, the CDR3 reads TGTGCCAGCAGCTTAGAAATTGATTCACCCCTCCACTTT.

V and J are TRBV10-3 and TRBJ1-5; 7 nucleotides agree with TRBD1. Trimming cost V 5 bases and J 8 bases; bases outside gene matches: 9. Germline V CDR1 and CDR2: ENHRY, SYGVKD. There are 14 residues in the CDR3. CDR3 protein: CAISRVGQGEPQHF. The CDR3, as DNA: TGTGCCATCAGTCGGGTTGGGCAGGGGGAGCCCCAGCATTTT.

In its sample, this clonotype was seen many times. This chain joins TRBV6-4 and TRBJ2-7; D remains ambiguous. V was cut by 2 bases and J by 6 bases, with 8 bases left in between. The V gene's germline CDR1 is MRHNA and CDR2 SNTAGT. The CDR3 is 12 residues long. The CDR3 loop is CASSDNGGEQYF. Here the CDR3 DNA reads TGTGCCAGCAGTGACAATGGTGGCGAGCAGTACTTC.

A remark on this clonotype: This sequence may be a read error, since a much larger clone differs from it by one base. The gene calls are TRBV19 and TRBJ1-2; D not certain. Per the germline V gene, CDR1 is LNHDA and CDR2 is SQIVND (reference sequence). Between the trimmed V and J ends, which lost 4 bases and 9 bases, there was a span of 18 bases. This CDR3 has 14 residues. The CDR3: CASSKYNGGSSYTF. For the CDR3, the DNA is TGTGCCAGTAGTAAATACAACGGAGGAAGTAGCTACACCTTC.

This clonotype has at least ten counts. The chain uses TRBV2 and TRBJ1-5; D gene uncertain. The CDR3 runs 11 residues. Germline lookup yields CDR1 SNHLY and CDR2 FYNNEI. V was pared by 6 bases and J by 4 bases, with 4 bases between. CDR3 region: CASRRNQPQHF. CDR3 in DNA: TGTGCCAGCAGAAGGAATCAGCCCCAGCATTTT.

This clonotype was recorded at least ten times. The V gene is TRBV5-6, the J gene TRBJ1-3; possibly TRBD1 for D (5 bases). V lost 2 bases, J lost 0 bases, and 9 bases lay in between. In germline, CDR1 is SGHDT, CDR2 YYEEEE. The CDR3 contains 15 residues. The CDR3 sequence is CASSFGHYSGNTIYF. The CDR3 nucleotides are TGTGCCAGCAGCTTTGGACACTACTCTGGAAACACCATATATTTT.

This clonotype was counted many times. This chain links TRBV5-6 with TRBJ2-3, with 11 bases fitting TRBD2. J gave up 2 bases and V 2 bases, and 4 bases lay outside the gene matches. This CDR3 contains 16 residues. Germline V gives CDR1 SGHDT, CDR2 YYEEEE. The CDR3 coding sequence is TGTGCCAGCAGCTTCTATAGCGGGGGGGCCACAGATACGCAGTATTTT. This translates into CASSFYSGGATDTQYF.